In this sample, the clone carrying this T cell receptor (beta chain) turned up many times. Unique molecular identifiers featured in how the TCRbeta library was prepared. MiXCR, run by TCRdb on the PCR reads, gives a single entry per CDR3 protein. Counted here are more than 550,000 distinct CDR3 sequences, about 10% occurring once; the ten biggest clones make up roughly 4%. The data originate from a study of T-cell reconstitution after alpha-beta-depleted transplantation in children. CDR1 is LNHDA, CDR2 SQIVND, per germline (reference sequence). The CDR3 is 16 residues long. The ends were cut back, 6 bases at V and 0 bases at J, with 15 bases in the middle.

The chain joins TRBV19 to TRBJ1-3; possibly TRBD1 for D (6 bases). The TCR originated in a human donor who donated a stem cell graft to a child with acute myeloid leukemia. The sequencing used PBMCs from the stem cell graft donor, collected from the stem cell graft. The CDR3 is CASSPIDRSSGNTIYF. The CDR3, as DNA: TGTGCCAGTAGCCCTATCGACAGGAGCTCTGGAAACACCATATATTTT.